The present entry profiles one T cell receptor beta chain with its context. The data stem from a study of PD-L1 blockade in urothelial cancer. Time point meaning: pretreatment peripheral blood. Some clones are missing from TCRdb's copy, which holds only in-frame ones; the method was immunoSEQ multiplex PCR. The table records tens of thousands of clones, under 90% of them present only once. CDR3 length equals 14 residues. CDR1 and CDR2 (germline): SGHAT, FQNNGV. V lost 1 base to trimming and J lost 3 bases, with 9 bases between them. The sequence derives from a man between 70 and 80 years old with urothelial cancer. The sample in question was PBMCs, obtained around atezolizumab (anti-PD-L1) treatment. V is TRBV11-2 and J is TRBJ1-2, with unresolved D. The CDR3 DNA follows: TGTGCCAGCAGCTTAGGGGCAGTGGACTATGGCTACACCTTC. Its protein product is CASSLGAVDYGYTF.